This TCR beta chain emerged from a study of blood T cell repertoires in COVID-19. Study information: Acute-phase and convalescent COVID-19 samples originated in the United States, Italy and Spain.

Original handling: Estimated nucleated cell counts came from reference gene primer amplification. The data were produced by immunoSEQ multiplex PCR, yet TCRdb's version contains in-frame clones alone and is incomplete. The DNA gave D and trimming, while V, J and clone size come from that table. The sample contains about 190,000 clones, approximately 90% of which appear only once. The sequence was collected from a man aged 30 to 39 with acute or convalescent COVID-19. Sequenced sample: peripheral blood.

The CDR3 here is CASSQGGRMFTEAFF. CDR3 nucleotides: TGTGCCAGCAGCCAAGGGGGCAGAATGTTCACTGAAGCTTTCTTT. The J gene is TRBJ1-1, the V gene TRBV3-1 (or the pseudogene TRBV3-2); maybe TRBD1 (5 bases). The CDR3 length is 15 residues. Germline V gene sequence: CDR1 LGHDT, CDR2 YNNKEL (reference sequence). The germline V and J ends were trimmed by 1 base and 4 bases, with 13 bases remaining between them.